The 23 T cell receptor beta chains below were found in one sample sequenced in a study of blood T cell repertoires in COVID-19. TCRdb keeps only in-frame clones here, not all; method: immunoSEQ multiplex PCR. Of about 80,000 clones listed, roughly 90% are singletons. Specimen: peripheral blood. The receptors here all came from a man aged 65 to 79 with acute or convalescent COVID-19.

The gene calls are TRBV28 and TRBJ1-2; no clear D. Germline CDR1 and CDR2: MDHEN and SYDVKM. CDR3 size: 15 residues. Trimming removed 7 bases from V and 6 bases from J, with 21 bases in between. The DNA for the CDR3 is TGTGCCAGCACCCAACTACGGAGAGCTTTAAATGGCTACACCTTC. It encodes CASTQLRRALNGYTF.

This clone was detected only once. The chain employs TRBV4-1 and TRBJ1-2; tentatively, D is TRBD1 (5 bases). Trimming left V 0 bases short and J 7 bases short, with 9 bases between. CDR3 length: 13 amino acids. The germline CDR1 and CDR2 sequences are MGHRA and YSYEKL. The CDR3 DNA follows: TGCGCCAGCAGCCAAGACAGGGTGTTTGGCTACACCTTC. This sequence encodes CASSQDRVFGYTF.

The rearrangement uses TRBV7-2 and TRBJ1-4, with D perhaps TRBD1 (5 bases). This CDR3 contains 14 residues. The germline V gene has CDR1 SGHTA and CDR2 FQGNSA. V was pared by 6 bases and J by 6 bases, with 14 bases between. Here the CDR3 reads CASSSQGADEKLFF. The CDR3 nucleotides read TGTGCCAGCAGTTCTCAAGGGGCGGATGAAAAACTGTTTTTT.

The chain uses TRBV5-6 and TRBJ1-5; 7 nucleotides agree with TRBD1. CDR1 and CDR2 from the germline V gene are SGHDT and YYEEEE. Losses at the gene ends were 0 bases for V and 7 bases for J; bases not matched to a gene: 7. The CDR3 contains 15 residues. CDR3 DNA sequence: TGTGCCAGCAGCTTGGGAGGGGGCGCCGGGCAGCCCCAGCATTTT. It translates to CASSLGGGAGQPQHF.

In this sample, this clone turned up once. The chain links TRBV6-6 to TRBJ1-5; 7 bases are a match to TRBD1. Germline V gives CDR1 MNHNY, CDR2 SVGAGI (reference sequence). The CDR3 runs 14 residues. Trimming removed 8 bases from V and 4 bases from J; junction bases left unmatched: 8. Here the CDR3 reads CASATGQYNQPQHF. DNA of the CDR3: TGTGCCAGCGCCACGGGACAGTATAATCAGCCCCAGCATTTT.

This chain uses TRBV19 with TRBJ1-5; 7 positions agree with TRBD1. The germline gives CDR1 LNHDA, CDR2 SQIVND (reference sequence). The CDR3 is 17 amino acids. The ends lost 1 base at V and 6 bases at J; junction bases unmatched: 12. CDR3 sequence (DNA): TGTGCCAGTAGTATAGCCGTCACTGACAGGGCAAGTCAGCCCCAGCATTTT. Amino acid sequence: CASSIAVTDRASQPQHF.

This chain's CDR3 is CASSTKQGAGANVLTF. For the CDR3, the DNA is TGTGCCAGCAGCACTAAACAGGGGGCTGGGGCCAACGTCCTGACTTTC. V is TRBV9 and J is TRBJ2-6; 8 nucleotides match TRBD1. Trimming cost V 4 bases and J 2 bases; bases outside gene matches: 5. The germline CDR1 and CDR2 sequences are SGDLS and YYNGEE. The CDR3 has 16 residues. The whole variable domain, remainder taken from reference TRBV9 and TRBJ2-6, is DSGVTQTPKHLITATGQRVTLRCSPRSGDLSVYWYQQSLDQGLQFLIQYYNGEERAKGNILERFSAQQFPDLHSELNLSSLELGDSALYFCASSTKQGAGANVLTFGAGSRLTVL.

The V call is TRBV28, the J call TRBJ1-5; 11 nucleotides line up with TRBD1. Germline values: CDR1 MDHEN, CDR2 SYDVKM. Trimming took 4 bases from V and 6 from J; bases not matched to a gene: 8. This CDR3 is 16 amino acids long. In DNA form, the CDR3 reads TGTGCCAGCAGTTCGAGCCCCGGGACAGGGGGTCAGCCCCAGCATTTT. It encodes CASSSSPGTGGQPQHF.

The rearrangement joins TRBV10-2 to TRBJ2-7; TRBD2 agrees at 12 bases. The CDR3 is made up of 15 amino acids. From germline, CDR1 is WSHSY and CDR2 SAAADI. J lost 2 bases, V lost 5 bases, and 4 bases had no gene match. CDR3 amino acids: CASSLLAGGAYEQYF. CDR3 bases: TGCGCCAGCAGTTTGCTAGCGGGAGGGGCCTACGAGCAGTACTTC.

The rearrangement uses TRBV2 and TRBJ1-2; D possibly corresponds to TRBD1 (5 bases). Between the trimmed V and J ends, which lost 6 bases and 5 bases, there was a span of 10 bases. The CDR3 loop spans 12 amino acids. The germline V gene has CDR1 SNHLY and CDR2 FYNNEI. CDR3 DNA: TGTGCCAGCAGGGCAGGGATATATGGCTACACCTTC. Its protein product is CASRAGIYGYTF.

The chain joins TRBV18 to TRBJ2-5; TRBD1 might be the D (6 bases). The V end was cut by 1 base, the J end by 3 bases, with 15 bases between. The CDR3 length is 16 residues. Germline assignment: CDR1 KGHSH and CDR2 LQKENI. The CDR3 DNA sequence: TGTGCCAGCTCACCACAAACGGGACAAACAAAAGAGACCCAGTACTTC. Translating it yields CASSPQTGQTKETQYF.

The genes are TRBV9 and TRBJ2-5; D not resolved. V lost 4 bases and J lost 1, with 8 bases in between. The length of the CDR3 is 13 residues. Germline V lookup: CDR1 SGDLS, CDR2 YYNGEE. CDR3 protein: CASSLSSQETQYF. The CDR3 nucleotides are TGTGCCAGCAGCCTTAGCAGCCAAGAGACCCAGTACTTC. Using reference TRBV9 and TRBJ2-5 for the parts outside the CDR3, the full variable domain is DSGVTQTPKHLITATGQRVTLRCSPRSGDLSVYWYQQSLDQGLQFLIQYYNGEERAKGNILERFSAQQFPDLHSELNLSSLELGDSALYFCASSLSSQETQYFGPGTRLLVL.

The chain couples TRBV9 to TRBJ1-1, with unresolved D. Germline V gene data show CDR1 as SGDLS and CDR2 as YYNGEE. The CDR3 sequence is 14 residues long. V lost 0 bases, J lost 3 bases, and 9 bases lay in between. The CDR3 sequence is CASSVDQTDTEAFF. The DNA of the CDR3 is TGTGCCAGCAGCGTAGACCAGACTGACACTGAAGCTTTCTTT.

The rearrangement joins TRBV18 to TRBJ1-2, with 7 bases aligning to TRBD1. Losses at the gene ends were 2 bases for V and 3 bases for J; bases not matched to a gene: 6. In germline, CDR1 is KGHSH, CDR2 LQKENI. This CDR3 has 15 amino acids. The CDR3 sequence is CASSPTGDRYYGYTF. The CDR3 DNA is TGTGCCAGCTCACCAACCGGGGACAGATACTATGGCTACACCTTC.

The chain recombines TRBV29-1 with TRBJ1-1; D may be TRBD1 (5 bases). Germline V gene sequence: CDR1 SQVTM, CDR2 ANQGSEA. The germline V and J ends were trimmed by 6 bases and 4 bases, with 12 bases remaining between them. The CDR3 has 12 amino acids. The CDR3 sequence: CSVHRGGTEAFF. The CDR3 DNA reads TGCAGCGTACACCGGGGGGGCACTGAAGCTTTCTTT.

The chain combines TRBV4-2 with TRBJ1-4; 11 nucleotides agree with TRBD1. CDR1 and CDR2 from the germline V gene are LGHNA and YNFKEQ. The CDR3 has 16 residues. The junction had 10 bases not matched to a gene; V was cut back by 5 bases and J by 8 bases. CDR3 nucleotide sequence: TGTGCCAGCAGCGCCAATGGACAGGGGGCTGGAGAAAAACTGTTTTTT. Its protein is CASSANGQGAGEKLFF.

V gene TRBV23-1 combines with J gene TRBJ2-7; D remains unclear. TRBV23-1 belongs to the ORF category, with a function that is uncertain. The CDR3 extends over 13 amino acids. Trimming left V 3 bases short and J 3 bases short, with 9 bases between. CDR3 DNA: TGCGCCAGCAGTCACTCAGACAACTACGAGCAGTACTTC. Translation gives CASSHSDNYEQYF.

The V call is TRBV27, the J call TRBJ2-7, with 16 bases that match TRBD2. Germline V CDR1 and CDR2: MNHEY, SMNVEV (reference sequence). V shed 6 bases, J shed 4 bases, and the junction held 12 bases outside the gene matches. This CDR3 is 18 amino acids long. The chain's CDR3 is CASRPGTSGGAVVYEQYF. CDR3 sequence (DNA): TGTGCCAGCAGACCCGGGACTAGCGGGGGGGCCGTAGTTTACGAGCAGTACTTC.

The chain has TRBV2 and TRBJ1-1; TRBD1 might be the D (6 bases). V was cut by 7 bases and J by 3 bases, with 18 bases left in between. The CDR3 loop spans 15 amino acids. Per germline, CDR1 SNHLY and CDR2 FYNNEI. The CDR3 DNA sequence: TGTGCCAGCACTGTGGGACATGTTATTGACACTGAAGCTTTCTTT. This sequence encodes CASTVGHVIDTEAFF.

The chain has TRBV19 and TRBJ1-2; 11 nucleotides agree with TRBD1. There are 17 residues in the CDR3. Per the germline V gene, CDR1 is LNHDA and CDR2 is SQIVND (reference sequence). J was trimmed by 1 base and V by 6 bases; bases with no gene match: 10. This chain's CDR3 is CASSTHGQGAGNYGYTF. CDR3 nucleotide sequence: TGTGCCAGTAGCACACACGGACAGGGGGCAGGTAACTATGGCTACACCTTC.

V usage is TRBV11-2 and J usage is TRBJ2-7, with D hard to call. The CDR3 extends over 12 amino acids. Germline V gene data show CDR1 as SGHAT and CDR2 as FQNNGV. Trimming shortened V by 7 bases and J by 2 bases, and 9 bases separated the two germline ends. The CDR3 protein is CASTQHPYEQYF. As DNA, the CDR3 is TGTGCCAGCACCCAACACCCCTACGAGCAGTACTTC.

The genes are TRBV6-5 and TRBJ1-5; D gene uncertain. The CDR3 consists of 15 residues. Looked up from germline, CDR1 is MNHEY and CDR2 is SVGAGI. Trimming stripped 7 bases from V and 3 bases from J, with 16 bases between. Here the CDR3 reads CASKMRGELNQPQHF. The CDR3 DNA sequence: TGTGCCAGCAAAATGCGTGGGGAGCTCAATCAGCCCCAGCATTTT.

This sequence joins TRBV28 and TRBJ2-7; possibly TRBD1 for D (6 bases). Germline V gene lookup returns CDR1 MDHEN and CDR2 SYDVKM. V shed 4 bases and J shed 4 bases, with 14 bases lying between them. The CDR3 is made up of 14 amino acids. For the CDR3, the DNA is TGTGCCAGCAGTTCCCTAACAGGGTTTTACGAGCAGTACTTC. Its protein is CASSSLTGFYEQYF.